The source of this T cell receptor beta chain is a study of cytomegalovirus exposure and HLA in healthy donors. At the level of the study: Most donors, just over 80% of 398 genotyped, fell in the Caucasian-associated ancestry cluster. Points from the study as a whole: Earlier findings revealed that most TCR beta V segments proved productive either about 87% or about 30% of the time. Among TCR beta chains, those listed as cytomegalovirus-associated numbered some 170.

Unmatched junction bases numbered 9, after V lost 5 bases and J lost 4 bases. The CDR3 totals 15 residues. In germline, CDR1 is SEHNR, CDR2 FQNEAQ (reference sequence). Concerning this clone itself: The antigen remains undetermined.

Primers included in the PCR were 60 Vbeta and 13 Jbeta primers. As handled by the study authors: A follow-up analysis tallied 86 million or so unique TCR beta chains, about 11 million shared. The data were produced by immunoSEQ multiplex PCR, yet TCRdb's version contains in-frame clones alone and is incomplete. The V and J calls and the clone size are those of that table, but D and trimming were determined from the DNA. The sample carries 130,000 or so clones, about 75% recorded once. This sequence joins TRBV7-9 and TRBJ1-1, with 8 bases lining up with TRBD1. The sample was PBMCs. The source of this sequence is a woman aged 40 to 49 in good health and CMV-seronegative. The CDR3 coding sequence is TGTGCCAGCAGCAAGCGGACAGGGTCGGTCACTGAAGCTTTCTTT. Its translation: CASSKRTGSVTEAFF.